The 25 T cell receptor beta chains presented below share a single source sample, sequenced in a study of identical twins. TCRdb processed the 5' RACE reads anew with MiXCR; each CDR3 protein has one entry. This sample has approximately 240,000 distinct CDR3 sequences, with over 11% found just once. Sequenced: memory (CD45RO+) T cells sorted from blood. All receptors come from a woman aged 18 to 35 in good health.

In its sample, this clonotype was seen a few times. V usage is TRBV29-1 and J usage is TRBJ2-7; tentatively, D is TRBD1 (5 bases). Germline values: CDR1 SQVTM, CDR2 ANQGSEA. V was clipped by 4 bases and J by 4 bases, with 14 bases between them. This CDR3 has 13 residues. CDR3 sequence: CSVVQGPYYEQYF. The CDR3 coding sequence is TGCAGCGTTGTCCAGGGCCCCTATTACGAGCAGTACTTC.

V usage is TRBV29-1 and J usage is TRBJ2-1; 7 bases match TRBD1. The CDR3 contains 14 residues. Germline assignment: CDR1 SQVTM and CDR2 ANQGSEA. The junction had 7 bases not matched to a gene; V was cut back by 4 bases and J by 4 bases. In DNA, the CDR3 is TGCAGCGTTGTCCGGACAGGAGGTTACAATGAGCAGTTCTTC. It translates to CSVVRTGGYNEQFF.

The J gene is TRBJ2-6, the V gene TRBV2; D is ambiguous. The CDR3 has 14 amino acids. Germline values: CDR1 SNHLY, CDR2 FYNNEI. Trimming cost V 6 bases and J 1 base, with 7 bases left between them. CDR3 sequence (DNA): TGTGCCAGCAGATACGATTCTGGGGCCAACGTCCTGACTTTC. Translation gives CASRYDSGANVLTF.

V is TRBV30 and J is TRBJ2-3; 10 bases agree with TRBD2. V trimming: 0 bases; J trimming: 6 bases; junction bases outside the gene matches: 6. CDR3 length equals 15 residues. Germline values: CDR1 GTSNPN, CDR2 SVGIG (reference sequence). The CDR3 region is CAWSVEAGGTDTQYF. CDR3 DNA sequence: TGTGCCTGGAGTGTAGAAGCGGGAGGGACGGATACGCAGTATTTT.

This clonotype was seen only a few times. V is TRBV6-2 or TRBV6-3 and J is TRBJ2-1; D could derive from TRBD1 or TRBD2 (6 bases each). Germline V gene lookup returns CDR1 MNHEY and CDR2 SVGEGT. The CDR3 has 14 residues. V was shortened by 6 bases and J by 9 bases, with 18 bases between the two germline ends. CDR3 nucleotides: TGTGCCAGCAGGGCGAGGGGGGTGCGGGGTGAGCAGTTCTTC. Residues: CASRARGVRGEQFF.

This clonotype was observed a few times. The gene calls are TRBV6-1 and TRBJ2-1; D unresolved. Germline V CDR1 and CDR2: MNHNS, SASEGT. V was pared by 4 bases and J by 8 bases, with 18 bases between. The CDR3 consists of 15 residues. DNA for the CDR3: TGTGCCAGCAGTGGTCCAAGGATTGGTAAGGATGAGCAGTTCTTC. Protein sequence: CASSGPRIGKDEQFF.

This clonotype has ten or more counts. The chain has TRBV4-3 and TRBJ2-7, with D perhaps TRBD2 (6 bases). In germline, CDR1 is LGHNA, CDR2 YSLEER. There are 13 residues in the CDR3. Trimming left V 3 bases short and J 3 bases short, with 9 bases between. The CDR3 protein is CASSQGLNYEQYF. The CDR3 DNA reads TGCGCCAGCAGCCAGGGACTCAACTACGAGCAGTACTTC.

This clonotype came up many times. The chain has TRBV3-1 and TRBJ1-2; D gene unclear. Trimming took 0 bases from V and 7 from J, leaving 12 bases between them. The CDR3 contains 14 residues. Germline V gene sequence: CDR1 LGHDT, CDR2 YNNKEL (reference sequence). The CDR3 is CASSQDAVLGGYTF. The CDR3 bases are TGTGCCAGCAGCCAAGACGCGGTTCTTGGTGGCTACACCTTC.

This rearrangement joins TRBV11-2 to TRBJ2-3; D not certain. CDR1 SGHAT and CDR2 FQNNGV come from the germline V gene. The CDR3 spans 14 residues. Trimming took off 3 bases at V and 3 bases at J, with 10 bases between the two ends. CDR3 protein: CASSFMGMTDTQYF. The CDR3 DNA is TGTGCCAGCAGCTTTATGGGAATGACAGATACGCAGTATTTT.

This clonotype was observed a handful of times. V gene TRBV6-2 or TRBV6-3 combines with J gene TRBJ2-7; D might be TRBD2 (6 bases). Germline V gene data show CDR1 as MNHEY and CDR2 as SVGEGT. This CDR3 is 12 amino acids long. CDR3: CATWRDGYEQYF. CDR3 coding DNA: TGTGCAACTTGGCGGGACGGGTACGAGCAGTACTTC.

This clonotype turned up a few times. The chain combines TRBV6-1 with TRBJ1-4; TRBD1 aligns across 9 bases. The germline V gene encodes CDR1 MNHNS and CDR2 SASEGT. After removal of 5 bases from V and 8 bases from J, the junction contained 6 bases not matched to a gene. This CDR3 region has 14 residues. DNA for the CDR3: TGTGCCAGCAGTAAACTTGACAGGGGGGAAAAACTGTTTTTT. This sequence encodes CASSKLDRGEKLFF.

This clonotype was recorded at least ten times. The chain joins TRBV12-3 or TRBV12-4 to TRBJ1-3; no firm D call. Trimming took off 3 bases at V and 2 bases at J, with 11 bases between the two ends. The CDR3 has 15 amino acids. The CDR3: CASSFQGGPGNTIYF. The CDR3, as DNA: TGTGCCAGCAGTTTCCAAGGAGGGCCTGGAAACACCATATATTTT.

The chain employs TRBV7-2 and TRBJ2-1; TRBD2 matches at 10 bases. This CDR3 spans 14 amino acids. The germline V gene has CDR1 SGHTA and CDR2 FQGNSA. J was trimmed by 9 bases and V by 2 bases; bases with no gene match: 4. The CDR3 loop reads CASSLSGRVVEQFF. The CDR3 DNA sequence: TGTGCCAGCAGCTTAAGCGGGAGGGTGGTTGAGCAGTTCTTC.

The V gene is TRBV6-5, the J gene TRBJ2-2, with no clear D. V lost 6 bases and J lost 6, with 8 bases in between. This CDR3 has 12 amino acids. Germline loops: CDR1 MNHEY, CDR2 SVGAGI. CDR3 DNA: TGTGCCAGCAGCTCTGTGTCCGGGGAGCTGTTTTTT. Protein: CASSSVSGELFF.

The CDR3 is CASSVQGARTGELFF. In DNA, the CDR3 is TGCGCCAGCAGTGTACAGGGGGCTCGTACCGGGGAGCTGTTTTTT. The chain uses TRBV5-1 and TRBJ2-2, with 9 bases lining up with TRBD1. This CDR3 has 15 amino acids. J was trimmed by 5 bases and V by 5 bases; bases with no gene match: 7. In germline, CDR1 is SGHRS, CDR2 YFSETQ.

In this sample, this clonotype turned up a few times. The chain couples TRBV7-9 to TRBJ1-2; D may be TRBD1 (6 bases). V gave up 4 bases and J gave up 5 bases, with 17 bases separating them. Germline values: CDR1 SEHNR, CDR2 FQNEAQ (reference sequence). CDR3 size: 15 residues. DNA for the CDR3: TGTGCCAGCAGCTCCTCGGGGGCGGACGTTTATGGCTACACCTTC. It encodes CASSSSGADVYGYTF.

This clonotype showed up many times. This chain links TRBV3-1 with TRBJ2-1, with D uncertain. Germline V gene lookup returns CDR1 LGHDT and CDR2 YNNKEL (reference sequence). The CDR3 consists of 14 residues. V shed 6 bases and J shed 0 bases, with 9 bases lying between them. The DNA of the CDR3 is TGTGCCAGCAGGGCGTTGAGCTCCTACAATGAGCAGTTCTTC. As protein: CASRALSSYNEQFF.

This chain uses TRBV20-1 with TRBJ2-7; 11 bases map to TRBD2. Germline-derived CDR1 and CDR2 are DFQATT and SNEGSKA (reference sequence). V trimming: 6 bases; J trimming: 5 bases; junction bases outside the gene matches: 9. The CDR3 consists of 14 residues. CDR3 bases: TGCAGTGCCGAAATAGCGGGAGGGCCGGACGAGCAGTACTTC. Translated, it gives CSAEIAGGPDEQYF.

The DNA for the CDR3 is TGTGCCAGTAGTAGGTCGCGACAGGGTCAAGGTGGCCAGTACTTC. Amino acid sequence: CASSRSRQGQGGQYF. The rearrangement uses TRBV19 and TRBJ2-5, with 7 bases fitting TRBD1. The CDR3 extends over 15 amino acids. V shed 4 bases, J shed 10 bases, and the junction held 15 bases outside the gene matches. Germline V gives CDR1 LNHDA, CDR2 SQIVND (reference sequence). Full variable domain (missing parts from reference TRBV19 and TRBJ2-5): DGGITQSPKYLFRKEGQNVTLSCEQNLNHDAMYWYRQDPGQGLRLIYYSQIVNDFQKGDIAEGYSVSREKKESFPLTVTSAQKNPTAFYLCASSRSRQGQGGQYFGPGTRLLVL.

This clonotype turned up a few times. The DNA for the CDR3 is TGTGCCAGCAGCCAGCAGGGCTATGGCTACACCTTC. Its translation: CASSQQGYGYTF. V and J are TRBV7-9 and TRBJ1-2, with D possibly matching TRBD1 (5 bases). The CDR3 runs 12 residues. Trimming left V 5 bases short and J 4 bases short, with 8 bases between. In germline, CDR1 is SEHNR, CDR2 FQNEAQ (reference sequence). Combining the CDR3 with reference TRBV7-9 and TRBJ1-2 gives the whole variable domain DTGVSQNPRHKITKRGQNVTFRCDPISEHNRLYWYRQTLGQGPEFLTYFQNEAQLEKSRLLSDRFSAERPKGSFSTLEIQRTEQGDSAMYLCASSQQGYGYTFGSGTRLTVV.

This clonotype was recorded at least ten times. CDR3: CSAPTLTSGRIYEQYF. In DNA form, the CDR3 reads TGCAGTGCTCCCACCCTCACTAGCGGGCGGATCTACGAGCAGTACTTC. The rearrangement links TRBV20-1 to TRBJ2-7; 9 bases map to TRBD2. The junction had 14 bases not matched to a gene; V was cut back by 5 bases and J by 3 bases. The CDR3 has 16 amino acids. CDR1 and CDR2 from the germline V gene are DFQATT and SNEGSKA (reference sequence).

The rearrangement joins TRBV20-1 to TRBJ1-5, with D perhaps matching TRBD1 (5 bases). CDR3 size: 15 residues. Trimming cost V 6 bases and J 5 bases, with 20 bases left between them. The germline CDR1 and CDR2 sequences are DFQATT and SNEGSKA (reference sequence). The CDR3, as DNA: TGCAGTGCATGGGACGGAGAGGAGGGACATCAGCCCCAGCATTTT. Its translation is CSAWDGEEGHQPQHF.

This clonotype was observed a few times. The gene calls are TRBV2 and TRBJ1-2; D gene unclear. Trimming shortened V by 7 bases and J by 2 bases, and 14 bases separated the two germline ends. The CDR3 spans 14 residues. Germline V gene data show CDR1 as SNHLY and CDR2 as FYNNEI. In DNA, the CDR3 is TGTGCCAGCAAGGAGGATCATAACAACTATGGCTACACCTTC. It specifies CASKEDHNNYGYTF.

This clonotype was detected only a few times. The chain has TRBV6-5 and TRBJ2-7; 11 nucleotides line up with TRBD1. The junction had 4 bases not matched to a gene; V was cut back by 2 bases and J by 4 bases. Germline V gene sequence: CDR1 MNHEY, CDR2 SVGAGI. The CDR3 loop spans 15 amino acids. Here the CDR3 DNA reads TGTGCCAGCAGTTACCCGGGACAGGGGGGTTACGAGCAGTACTTC. Its translation: CASSYPGQGGYEQYF.

In this sample, this clonotype turned up many times. This chain joins TRBV12-3 or TRBV12-4 and TRBJ2-3; D ambiguous. This CDR3 spans 16 amino acids. V lost 0 bases and J 1 base, leaving 11 bases between the germline ends. CDR3: CASSLAQPTGTDTQYF. CDR3 nucleotide sequence: TGTGCCAGCAGTTTAGCGCAGCCAACGGGCACAGATACGCAGTATTTT.